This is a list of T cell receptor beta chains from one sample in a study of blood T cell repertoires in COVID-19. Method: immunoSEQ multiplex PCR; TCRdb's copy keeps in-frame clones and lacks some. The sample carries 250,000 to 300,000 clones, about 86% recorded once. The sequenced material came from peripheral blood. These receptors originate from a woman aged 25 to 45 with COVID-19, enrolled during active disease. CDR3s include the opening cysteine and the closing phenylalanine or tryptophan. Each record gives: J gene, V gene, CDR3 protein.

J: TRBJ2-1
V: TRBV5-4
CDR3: CASSRAGGAWNEQFF

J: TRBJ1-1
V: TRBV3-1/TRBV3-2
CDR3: CASSLSTEAFF

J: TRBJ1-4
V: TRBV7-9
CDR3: CASSLAWGQSNEKLFF

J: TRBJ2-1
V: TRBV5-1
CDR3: CASIVSIIAGVLYNEQFF

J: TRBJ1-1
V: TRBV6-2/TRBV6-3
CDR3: CASSYNPTGSVNTEAFF

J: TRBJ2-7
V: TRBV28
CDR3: CASSLRVGEQYF

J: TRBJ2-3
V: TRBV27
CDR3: CASSLSGGSTDTQYF

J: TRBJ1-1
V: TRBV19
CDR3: CASSITSRGTEAFF

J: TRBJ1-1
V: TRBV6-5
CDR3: CASSYGWASEAFF

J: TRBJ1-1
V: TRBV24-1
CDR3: CATSATDSRGTEAFF

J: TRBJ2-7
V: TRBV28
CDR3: CASDGGDYEQYF

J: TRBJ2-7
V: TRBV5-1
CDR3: CASRLPPPGFAYEQYF

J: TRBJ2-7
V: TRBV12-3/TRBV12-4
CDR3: CASSRGEAYEQYF